The TCR beta chain under discussion was sequenced for a study of blood T cell repertoires in COVID-19. Study in general: Nucleic acid was either cDNA or gDNA, and it came from T cells, B-cell-depleted T cells, or PBMCs.

The table lists this clone with a few counts. This CDR3 comprises 13 residues. V lost 3 bases and J lost 6; bases outside the gene matches: 1. CDR1 is KGHSH and CDR2 is LQKENI in the germline V gene. The repertoire was sequenced with immunoSEQ multiplex PCR; TCRdb's copy has only in-frame clones and lacks some. Here the sample spans about 200,000 clones, roughly 80% being singletons. The gene calls are TRBV18 and TRBJ1-4, with TRBD1 identical over 7 bases. The clonotype originates from a woman older than 75 with acute or convalescent COVID-19. Sample: peripheral blood. CDR3 amino acids: CASSPGTDEKLFF. CDR3 bases: TGTGCCAGCTCACCCGGGACAGATGAAAAACTGTTTTTT.